This record looks at one TCR beta chain sequence and its context. This specimen comes from a study of shared clonotypes between healthy human individuals. A split of CD4+ cells into CD45RA+ naive and CD45RA-negative memory subsets was performed. Germline V gene data show CDR1 as MDHEN and CDR2 as SYDVKM. This CDR3 contains 11 residues. The germline V and J ends were trimmed by 8 bases and 7 bases, with 9 bases remaining between them. Repertoires were generated with immunoSEQ multiplex PCR, while TCRdb's copy carries only in-frame clones and drops some. This repertoire shows over a million clones, over 95% found once; its top ten account for 1.2%.

Material for sequencing was naive CD4+ T cells sorted from blood. Subset specified: CD45RA+ positively selected. This sequence originates from a man aged 25-40 years in good health. The J gene is TRBJ2-1, the V gene TRBV28, with D uncertain. The CDR3 region is CASLQFNEQFF. The CDR3 bases are TGTGCCAGCTTGCAGTTTAATGAGCAGTTCTTC.